This TCR beta chain is drawn from a study of Ad26.COV2.S vaccination and SARS-CoV-2 variants. About the study: The vaccine Ad26.COV2.S was put into the muscle once, or twice with 56 days between.

This clone was recorded only once. Its antigen is unidentified. General study results and limits: Greater spike-specific TCR breadth was seen in vaccine recipients than in placebo recipients. Total T cell responses, in the TCR breadth and depth analyses, may have been underestimated.

The data were produced by immunoSEQ multiplex PCR, yet TCRdb's version contains in-frame clones alone and is incomplete. The data contain around 300,000 clones, approximately 90% of them singletons. Indicated treatment: roughly 19 received Ad26.COV2.S at low or high dose, single or two shots; about 5 received placebo; per-sample allocation not given. Material that was analyzed had been drawn on day 63 after the first vaccine or placebo injection. Adults aged 18-55 years in Boston included the donor. This CDR3 has 13 residues. CDR1 is SGHTA, CDR2 FQGNSA, per germline. Trimming left V 1 base short and J 8 bases short, with 9 bases between.

This chain connects TRBV7-2 to TRBJ2-1; D not resolved. The TCR comes from a person between 18 and 60 years old who received the Ad26.COV2.S COVID-19 vaccine or a placebo. The source was peripheral blood, collected in a trial of Ad26.COV2.S vaccine versus placebo. The CDR3 sequence: CASSLVQGDEQFF. CDR3 nucleotides: TGTGCCAGCAGCTTAGTACAAGGCGATGAGCAGTTCTTC.